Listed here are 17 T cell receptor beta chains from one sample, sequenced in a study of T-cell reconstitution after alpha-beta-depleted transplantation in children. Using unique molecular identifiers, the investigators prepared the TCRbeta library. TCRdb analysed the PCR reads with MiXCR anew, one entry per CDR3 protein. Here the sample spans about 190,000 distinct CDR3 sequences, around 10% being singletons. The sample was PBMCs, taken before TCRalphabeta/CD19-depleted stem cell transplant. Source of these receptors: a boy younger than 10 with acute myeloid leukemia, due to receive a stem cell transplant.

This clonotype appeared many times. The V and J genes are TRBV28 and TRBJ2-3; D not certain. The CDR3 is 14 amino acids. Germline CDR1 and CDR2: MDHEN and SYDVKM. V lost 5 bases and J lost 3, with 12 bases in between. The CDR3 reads CASSKTDRTDTQYF. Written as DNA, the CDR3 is TGTGCCAGCAGTAAGACGGACCGGACAGATACGCAGTATTTT.

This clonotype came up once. CDR3 nucleotides: TGTGCCAGCAGCACGGTCCGGGGACAGTCTCTTAGCACAGATACGCAGTATTTT. It codes for CASSTVRGQSLSTDTQYF. The J gene is TRBJ2-3, the V gene TRBV7-6; 7 bases are shared with TRBD1. CDR3 length: 18 amino acids. V shed 5 bases, J shed 0 bases, and the junction held 14 bases outside the gene matches. Germline-derived CDR1 and CDR2 are SGHVS and FNYEAQ.

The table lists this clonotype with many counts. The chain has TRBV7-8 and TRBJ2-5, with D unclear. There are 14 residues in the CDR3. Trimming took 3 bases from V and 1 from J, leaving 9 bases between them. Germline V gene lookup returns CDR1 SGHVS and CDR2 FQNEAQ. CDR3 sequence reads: CASSFLIAQETQYF. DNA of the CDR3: TGTGCCAGCAGCTTCCTGATAGCCCAAGAGACCCAGTACTTC.

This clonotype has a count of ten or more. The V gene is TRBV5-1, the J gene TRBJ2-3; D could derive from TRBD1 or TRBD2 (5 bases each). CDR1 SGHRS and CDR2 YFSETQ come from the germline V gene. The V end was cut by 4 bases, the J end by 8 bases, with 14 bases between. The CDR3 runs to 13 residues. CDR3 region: CASSRTPEGTQYF. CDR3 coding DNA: TGCGCCAGCAGCAGGACACCAGAGGGTACGCAGTATTTT.

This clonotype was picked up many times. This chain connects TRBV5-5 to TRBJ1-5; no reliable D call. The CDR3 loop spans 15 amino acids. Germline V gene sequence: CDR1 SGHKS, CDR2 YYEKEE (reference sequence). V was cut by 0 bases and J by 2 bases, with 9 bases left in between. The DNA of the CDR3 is TGTGCCAGCAGCTTGGGTGGTAATGGCAATCAGCCCCAGCATTTT. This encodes CASSLGGNGNQPQHF.

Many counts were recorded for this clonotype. This chain's CDR3 is CASSKVRTSFCNQPQHF. As DNA, the CDR3 is TGTGCCAGCAGCAAAGTCAGGACATCCTTTTGCAATCAGCCCCAGCATTTT. The chain recombines TRBV21-1 with TRBJ1-5; the D call TRBD1 from the table was never checked on the DNA. TRBV21-1 counts as a pseudogene. This CDR3 is 17 amino acids long.

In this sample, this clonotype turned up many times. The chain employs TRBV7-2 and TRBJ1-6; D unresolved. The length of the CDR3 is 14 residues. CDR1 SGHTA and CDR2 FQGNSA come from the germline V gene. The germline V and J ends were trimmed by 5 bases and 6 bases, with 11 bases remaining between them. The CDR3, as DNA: TGTGCCAGCAGCCCACACGGTCCTAATTCACCCCTCCACTTT. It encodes CASSPHGPNSPLHF. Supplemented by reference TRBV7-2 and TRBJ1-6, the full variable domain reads GAGVSQSPSNKVTEKGKDVELRCDPISGHTALYWYRQSLGQGLEFLIYFQGNSAPDKSGLPSDRFSAERTGGSVSTLTIQRTQQEDSAVYLCASSPHGPNSPLHFGNGTRLTVT.

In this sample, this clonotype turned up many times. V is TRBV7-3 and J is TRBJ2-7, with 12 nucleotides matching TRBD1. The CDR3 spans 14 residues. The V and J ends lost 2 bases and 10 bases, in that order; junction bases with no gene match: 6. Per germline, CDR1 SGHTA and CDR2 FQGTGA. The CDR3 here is CASSLLGTGGDQYF. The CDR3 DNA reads TGTGCCAGCAGCTTACTAGGGACAGGGGGCGATCAGTACTTC.

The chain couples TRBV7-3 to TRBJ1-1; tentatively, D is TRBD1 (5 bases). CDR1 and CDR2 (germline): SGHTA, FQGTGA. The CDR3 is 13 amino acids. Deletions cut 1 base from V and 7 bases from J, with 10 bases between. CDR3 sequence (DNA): TGTGCCAGCAGCTTAAACGCAGGGAGTGAAGCTTTCTTT. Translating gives CASSLNAGSEAFF.

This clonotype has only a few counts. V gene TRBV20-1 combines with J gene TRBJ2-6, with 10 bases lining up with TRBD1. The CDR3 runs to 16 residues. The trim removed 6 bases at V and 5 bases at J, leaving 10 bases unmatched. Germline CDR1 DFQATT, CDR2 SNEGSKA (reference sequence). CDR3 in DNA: TGCAGTGCCTGTAGAGACAGGGGGCAAAGGGCCAACGTCCTGACTTTC. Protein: CSACRDRGQRANVLTF.

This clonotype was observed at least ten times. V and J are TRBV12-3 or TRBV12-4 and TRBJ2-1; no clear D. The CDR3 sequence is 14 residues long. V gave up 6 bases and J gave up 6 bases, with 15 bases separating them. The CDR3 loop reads CASRPAALANEQFF. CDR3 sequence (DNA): TGTGCCAGCAGGCCCGCGGCCCTCGCCAATGAGCAGTTCTTC.

The CDR3 sequence is CASSFRREGWAQHF. The CDR3 DNA follows: TGTGCCAGCAGTTTTCGCAGGGAAGGTTGGGCCCAGCATTTT. The rearrangement uses TRBV12-3 or TRBV12-4 and TRBJ1-5; the D gene is possibly TRBD1 (5 bases). The V and J ends lost 3 bases and 11 bases respectively, with 17 bases between them. This CDR3 comprises 14 residues.

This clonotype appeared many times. The CDR3 DNA follows: TGTGCCAGCAGCTTTCCCTCTGGGGCCAACGTCCTGACTTTC. This translates into CASSFPSGANVLTF. The gene calls are TRBV11-2 and TRBJ2-6; no clear D. Trimming took 3 bases from V and 0 from J, leaving 3 bases between them. The CDR3 runs 14 residues. Per germline, CDR1 SGHAT and CDR2 FQNNGV.

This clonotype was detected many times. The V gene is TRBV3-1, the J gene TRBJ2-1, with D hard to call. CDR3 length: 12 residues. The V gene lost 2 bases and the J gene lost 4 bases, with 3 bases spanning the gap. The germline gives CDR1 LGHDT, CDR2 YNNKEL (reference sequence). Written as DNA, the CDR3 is TGTGCCAGCAGCCAATCTTACAATGAGCAGTTCTTC. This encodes CASSQSYNEQFF.

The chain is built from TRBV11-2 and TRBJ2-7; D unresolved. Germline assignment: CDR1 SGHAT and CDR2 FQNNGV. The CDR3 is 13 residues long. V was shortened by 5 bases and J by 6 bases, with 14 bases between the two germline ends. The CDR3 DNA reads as TGTGCCAGCAGCCCCAATCGGGTGGGCGAGCAGTACGTC. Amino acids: CASSPNRVGEQYV.

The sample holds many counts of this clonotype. The CDR3 loop reads CASSIGLAVSYNEQFF. For the CDR3, the DNA is TGTGCCAGCAGCATAGGACTAGCCGTCTCCTACAATGAGCAGTTCTTC. The chain couples TRBV7-3 to TRBJ2-1, with TRBD2 identical over 8 bases. Losses at the gene ends were 5 bases for V and 0 bases for J; bases not matched to a gene: 6. The CDR3 has 16 residues. Germline-derived CDR1 and CDR2 are SGHTA and FQGTGA.

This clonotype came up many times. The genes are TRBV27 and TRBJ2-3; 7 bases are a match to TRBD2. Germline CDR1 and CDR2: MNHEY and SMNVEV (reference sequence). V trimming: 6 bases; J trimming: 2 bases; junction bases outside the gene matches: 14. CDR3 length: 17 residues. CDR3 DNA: TGTGCCAGCAGCTCAAGGGGTAGCGGGTGGATCACAGATACGCAGTATTTT. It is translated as CASSSRGSGWITDTQYF.